Sequencing of this T cell receptor beta chain was carried out in a study of radiation and T cells in renal cell carcinoma. The time point: baseline pretreatment blood. Treatment here: 15 Gy SBRT to primary tumor, nephrectomy 4 weeks later. The repertoire was sequenced with immunoSEQ multiplex PCR; TCRdb's copy has only in-frame clones and lacks some. The sample yields tens of thousands of clones, approximately 80% seen once. CDR1 and CDR2 from the germline V gene are MNHEY and SMNVEV (reference sequence). There are 17 residues in the CDR3. Trimming left V 5 bases short and J 2 bases short, with 19 bases between.

The sequences come from blood, collected from a patient whose treatment included radiotherapy and nephrectomy. This TCR was sampled from a man between 60 and 75 years old with renal cell carcinoma. The V call is TRBV27, the J call TRBJ1-5, with a possible D match to TRBD1 (6 bases). The CDR3 is CASSPRRGGIGNQPQHF. CDR3 DNA: TGTGCCAGCAGTCCCCGGAGGGGGGGAATTGGCAATCAGCCCCAGCATTTT.